The text below deals with one TCR beta chain. Which antigen it targets is not known. The input lacks base qualities; no much larger clone sits a single base away. Receptors were amplified or captured by the immunoSEQ multiplex PCR assay. For the multiplex PCR, a mixture combining 60 forward primers for TCR Vbeta segments and 13 reverse primers for TCR Jbeta segments was used. Amplification of the CDR3 region of rearranged TCR beta genes was performed with a multiplex PCR assay on genomic DNA. On the Illumina HiSeq System, the amplified TCR beta libraries were sequenced as 87-base-pair reads. The authors' pipeline ran thus. A later analysis tallied some 79 million unique TCR beta chains across the 610 or so repertoires, and approximately 12 million of those chains were shared by two or more donors. A nearest-neighbor algorithm error-corrected the raw reads and collapsed the reads into unique sequences, merging closely related sequences to remove PCR and sequencing errors. Alignment of CDR3 sequences to IMGT reference sequences was used to assign V, D and J gene segments. For a sequence to be retained, at least a six-nucleotide match to both a V gene segment and a J gene segment was required. A rearrangement counted as productive if the CDR3 had no stop codons and remained in frame with V and J, and every other rearrangement counted as non-productive. CDR3 was defined according to IMGT convention as the region running from the second conserved V-encoded cysteine to the conserved J-encoded phenylalanine. The earlier analysis of some 600 of the donors excluded sequences that lacked an unambiguous match to a single V gene segment. In an earlier analysis of approximately 590 of the donors, a V segment was called functional when productive rearrangements were above 56.7%, and segregating when the standard deviation between donors exceeded 5%. To diagnose cytomegalovirus status from the catalog of TCR beta chain sequences, a statistical classification framework was built. A later analysis assigned V and J genes by comparing TCR nucleotide sequences with IMGT/GENE-DB human TR gene sequences. A later analysis assigned CDR3 sequences and most-parsimonious VDJ recombination scenarios with the TCRdist pipeline. In a later analysis, each TCR beta chain was defined by its CDR3 amino acid sequence together with its V-gene family, and reads without a unique V-gene family were excluded. As a way to deal with suspected cross-contamination and a sequencing artifact, a later analysis dropped 500 to 700 nucleotide sequences that were highly shared and had low generation probability. For each public chain, a later analysis derived a clonal expansion index from normalized ranks of inferred template counts within each repertoire. Generation probabilities in a later analysis came from a VDJ recombination model fitted to out-of-frame rearrangements, and those results were checked against IGoR. In a later analysis, hypergeometric tests were used to score TCR-TCR, TCR-HLA and TCR-CMV co-occurrence, with a repertoire-size bias correction applied to TCR pairs. A later analysis estimated false discovery rates by permuting HLA or CMV assignments 20 times. A later analysis grouped co-occurring TCRs with DBSCAN, adding TCRdist sequence similarity when clustering within HLA-allele-positive subsets. Repertoires with fewer than 30,000 or more than 120,000 public chains were left out of co-occurrence clustering, as were about 5 repertoires with anomalous nucleotide sharing. The source is immuneACCESS, and TCRdb retained only in-frame sequences with V and J called. Part of the clones is not carried over; for the studies checked, unresolved V genes explain less than half of this, and the remainder is unexplained. For V, J and clone size, that table is used; D and trimming come from the DNA. The sample has fewer than 120,000 clones on record, approximately 82% of them singletons. Of the sample, about an eighth is held by the ten largest clones.

These data are taken from a study of cytomegalovirus exposure and HLA in healthy donors (dated by TCRdb to 2017 to 2019). The study in broad terms: An earlier analysis of several hundred of the donors reported 276 Gb of sequence data and 117 million unique TCR beta sequences obtained from roughly 180 million T cells. A later genetic analysis used genome-wide SNP genotypes for about three fifths of the 666 donors, treating that subset as a discovery cohort. An early release covering just under 650 HLA-typed donors comprised about 320 gigabases of sequencing data and tens of millions of unique TCR sequences. The number of typed donors differed by locus: about 620-630 for A, B, C, DRB1 and DQB1; 522 for DQA1; 606 for DPA1; and roughly 450 for DPB1. Of the roughly 400 genotyped donors, about 84% fell in the genetic ancestry cluster associated with self-reported Caucasian donors. Every repertoire in the discovery cohort had been generated on one and the same sequencing platform. Among about 410 genotyped donors of the cohort, an average of around 250,000 unique TCR beta nucleotide sequences was sequenced per donor, of which about 20% were non-productive. Several DR-DQ haplotypes were treated as single units for association and clustering because of strong linkage in the cohort. An earlier analysis of 587 of the donors applied high-throughput TCR beta sequencing to assess whether each TCR beta V gene segment acted as functional or pseudogenic. The study profiled the T cell repertoires of fewer than 850 subjects by immunosequencing and related them to cytomegalovirus serostatus. In addition to the first cohort of 500 to 850 subjects, a separate validation cohort of 120 different subjects was used. HLA typing included class I and class II loci at four-digit resolution. To study patterns of TCR occurrence, a later analysis re-analyzed previously published TCR beta repertoires from 650 to 750 donors and added high-resolution HLA genotyping. The later analysis used no new phenotypic data to find candidate immune exposures, relying instead on TCR beta sequences and their occurrence across donors. Donor age, sex, ethnicity and CMV serostatus were collected together with the repertoire data. To predict cytomegalovirus infection status, the study brought together high-throughput TCR immunosequencing, statistical association of individual TCRs with disease status, and machine learning. The study was designed to test whether signatures of past pathogen exposure could be identified by cataloging public T cell receptors.

From the cysteine through the phenylalanine, the CDR3 covers 14 amino acids. Here the CDR3 DNA is all that survives: 42 bases in frame from base 1. The germline V gene encodes CDR1 SGHDT and CDR2 YYEEEE. Cut back by 4 bases and 7 bases, the V and J ends lie 12 bases apart. The paper as a whole reports these results and caveats: A total of some 180 TCR beta chains were listed by the study as associated with cytomegalovirus. In a later analysis, 15,000 to 20,000 TCR beta sequences were associated with specific HLA alleles at a false discovery rate of 0.05. According to a later analysis, parvovirus B19, influenza, CMV and Epstein-Barr virus appeared linked to several top co-occurrence clusters. In a later analysis, the rate of TCR association differed among HLA loci, with DRB1 alleles having the most associated TCRs and HLA-C alleles having the fewest. An earlier analysis of approximately 570 of the donors showed that most TCR beta V segments appeared in productive rearrangements either about 87% or about 30% of the time, which broadly matched IMGT annotations. The classifier was reported to diagnose cytomegalovirus status with high specificity and sensitivity in both the original and validation cohorts. Because counts were too low, approximately 18 rarely observed V segments, including chromosome 9 orphons, were excluded from the earlier analysis of 587 of the donors. Only TCR beta chains were sequenced in this cohort, and the absence of alpha or paired-chain data limited detectable features. The presence/absence analyses assumed that sequencing depth was roughly uniform across donors, and that assumption may not be true. In vitro tests confirmed that a few of the cytomegalovirus-associated TCR beta chains recognize cytomegalovirus antigens. In a later analysis, HLA-associated TCR beta chains were found to be more clonally expanded and to have lower generation probabilities than equally common non-associated chains. A further reported finding was that TCR beta sequences accurately predicted the HLA-A and HLA-B alleles for most subjects in the first cohort. Correlated functional status among segregating V segments might be attributable to linkage disequilibrium, but an unknown experimental factor could not be ruled out. A later genetic analysis associated a missense DCLRE1C variant with V-gene and J-gene trimming of TCR beta chains, and an independent cohort replicated the association. Most CMV-associated TCR beta chains appeared to be HLA-restricted in a later analysis, and the HLA associations seemed to be driven largely by CMV exposure. A group of highly shared sequence variants was considered likely to be a technical artifact of the sequencing pipeline. Because HLA typing was missing for some donors at each locus, association tests included only the typed subset. According to the authors, the approach could potentially be generalized to other disease states and immunological phenotypes. Strong co-occurrence of HLA alleles, especially DR and DQ, made assigning TCR associations to individual alleles difficult. The 87-base-pair reads could not distinguish some IMGT-functional V segments, including TRBV6-2 and TRBV6-3, so those segments were excluded. In a later genetic analysis, fewer N-insertions in productive TCRs were reported among donors in an Asian-associated ancestry cluster than the roughly 700-donor mean. Immune exposure information for the cohort was limited to CMV serostatus. While some public TCRs were present in many individuals, most TCR sequences turned up only very rarely across donors.

The cohort consisted of 600 to 750 healthy bone marrow donors. At the time of sampling, every cohort member was nominally healthy, though immune exposures that went unrecorded were likely present. The donor tested CMV seropositive and was one of the 289 seropositive cohort members. Every donor gave a peripheral blood sample, and the peripheral blood mononuclear cells from that sample were used for TCR beta sequencing. Genomic DNA was extracted from the blood cell samples with the Qiagen DNeasy Blood Extraction Kit. The chain is assembled from TRBV5-6 and TRBJ1-6; the D gene remains uncertain. This clonotype was obtained from a man aged 25-45 years in good health and CMV-seropositive. The specimen was PBMCs. The base sequence is TGTGCCAGCAGCCCTAAGCTAGACAATTCACCCCTCCACTTT. Translation gives CASSPKLDNSPLHF.